What follows are 23 T cell receptor beta chains derived from one specimen sequenced in a study of CD8 T cells in ankylosing spondylitis. From the 5' RACE reads, TCRdb called clonotypes with MiXCR, one entry per CDR3 protein. Of 380,000 or so distinct CDR3 sequences in the sample, roughly 22% were seen once. Specimen: blood, either unsorted or a sorted T cell fraction (not recorded which). These receptors came from a male donor with ankylosing spondylitis or in good health (not recorded which).

V and J are TRBV7-8 and TRBJ2-5; 7 nucleotides agree with TRBD2. This CDR3 region has 15 residues. Germline assignment: CDR1 SGHVS and CDR2 FQNEAQ. V lost 0 bases to trimming and J lost 6 bases; unmatched junction nucleotides: 7. The CDR3 loop is CASSLAGGVVQTQYF. CDR3 bases: TGTGCCAGCAGCTTAGCGGGGGGGGTTGTGCAGACCCAGTACTTC.

This clonotype was seen repeatedly, ten times or more. This chain joins TRBV5-1 and TRBJ2-3, with unresolved D. The CDR3 extends over 13 amino acids. Germline CDR1 SGHRS, CDR2 YFSETQ. Trimming cost V 3 bases and J 5 bases, with 10 bases left between them. The CDR3 DNA is TGCGCCAGCAGCTCGGAACGGGTAGATACGCAGTATTTT. Residues: CASSSERVDTQYF.

The genes are TRBV6-1 and TRBJ2-3; 13 bases line up with TRBD2. Trimming cost V 7 bases and J 4 bases; bases outside gene matches: 8. Germline-derived CDR1 and CDR2 are MNHNS and SASEGT. CDR3 size: 16 residues. The CDR3 region is CASNQGTSGASDTQYF. CDR3 bases: TGTGCCAGCAACCAAGGGACTAGCGGGGCATCAGATACGCAGTATTTT.

The gene calls are TRBV4-2 and TRBJ2-3; D gene unclear. V dropped 3 bases and J dropped 5 bases, with 3 bases sitting between them. Per the germline V gene, CDR1 is LGHNA and CDR2 is YNFKEQ. The CDR3 has 11 residues. For the CDR3, the DNA is TGTGCCAGCAGCCACGGAGATACGCAGTATTTT. It translates to CASSHGDTQYF.

This clonotype came up many times. The chain joins TRBV6-1 to TRBJ2-6; D call uncertain. CDR3 length: 15 amino acids. V was clipped by 5 bases and J by 0 bases, with 8 bases between them. CDR1 is MNHNS and CDR2 is SASEGT in the germline V gene. This chain's CDR3 is CASSNQGSGANVLTF. Here the CDR3 DNA reads TGTGCCAGCAGTAATCAAGGCTCTGGGGCCAACGTCCTGACTTTC.

Many counts were recorded for this clonotype. The rearrangement uses TRBV12-3 or TRBV12-4 and TRBJ2-2; D remains unclear. This CDR3 region has 13 residues. V was trimmed by 5 bases and J by 3 bases, leaving 7 bases between them. This CDR3 reads CASSPPDTGELFF. The CDR3 DNA reads TGTGCCAGCAGTCCCCCTGACACCGGGGAGCTGTTTTTT.

The CDR3 here is CASRITGELFF. CDR3 bases: TGCGCCAGCAGGATAACCGGGGAGCTGTTTTTT. The chain links TRBV5-1 to TRBJ2-2; D uncertain. V shed 5 bases and J shed 5 bases, with 4 bases lying between them. Germline CDR1 and CDR2: SGHRS and YFSETQ. The length of the CDR3 is 11 residues.

The chain is built from TRBV4-2 and TRBJ2-3; D uncertain. Germline CDR1 LGHNA, CDR2 YNFKEQ. V lost 0 bases and J 6 bases, leaving 10 bases between the germline ends. The CDR3 has 14 residues. The CDR3 DNA follows: TGTGCCAGCAGCCAAGACCCCCCTTCGGATACGCAGTATTTT. The encoded protein is CASSQDPPSDTQYF.

This clonotype was picked up a small number of times. The chain joins TRBV29-1 to TRBJ2-7; no clear D gene. V lost 4 bases and J lost 2, with 12 bases in between. This CDR3 spans 13 amino acids. CDR1 SQVTM and CDR2 ANQGSEA come from the germline V gene. In nucleotides, the CDR3 is TGCAGCGTTGTAGGGTCAGCAACCTACGAGCAGTACTTC. Translation: CSVVGSATYEQYF.

This clonotype was seen a handful of times. This chain connects TRBV28 to TRBJ2-1, with a tentative D call TRBD2 (5 bases). V was cut by 6 bases and J by 10 bases, with 19 bases left in between. There are 14 residues in the CDR3. The germline gives CDR1 MDHEN, CDR2 SYDVKM. The CDR3 DNA follows: TGTGCCAGCAGCCCTAACCCGGGCGGGTGGGAGCAGTTCTTC. Protein: CASSPNPGGWEQFF. Full variable domain (remainder filled in from reference TRBV28 and TRBJ2-1): DVKVTQSSRYLVKRTGEKVFLECVQDMDHENMFWYRQDPGLGLRLIYFSYDVKMKEKGDIPEGYSVSREKKERFSLILESASTNQTSMYLCASSPNPGGWEQFFGPGTRLTVL.

V and J are TRBV4-1 and TRBJ2-7, with D perhaps matching TRBD1 or TRBD2 (5 bases each). The CDR3 is made up of 15 amino acids. Germline values: CDR1 MGHRA, CDR2 YSYEKL. V shed 5 bases and J shed 2 bases, with 16 bases lying between them. The CDR3 here is CASSKGTVGPYEQYF. The DNA for the CDR3 is TGCGCCAGCAGCAAAGGGACGGTGGGCCCCTACGAGCAGTACTTC.

In this sample, this clonotype turned up a few times. The chain has TRBV4-1 and TRBJ2-7, with 11 nucleotides matching TRBD1. Losses at the gene ends were 1 base for V and 3 bases for J; bases not matched to a gene: 5. Germline CDR1 MGHRA, CDR2 YSYEKL. The CDR3 contains 16 residues. The CDR3 DNA follows: TGCGCCAGCAGCCAAGGGCTGGGGACAGGGGGCTACGAGCAGTACTTC. It specifies CASSQGLGTGGYEQYF.

A few counts support this clonotype. This sequence joins TRBV6-5 and TRBJ2-1; no reliable D call. Trimming took off 4 bases at V and 6 bases at J, with 16 bases between the two ends. CDR3 length equals 15 residues. The germline V gene encodes CDR1 MNHEY and CDR2 SVGAGI. The CDR3, as DNA: TGTGCCAGCAGTTCCCCGGACCGGCCCGCCAATGAGCAGTTCTTC. Its translation is CASSSPDRPANEQFF.

The rearrangement links TRBV12-3 or TRBV12-4 to TRBJ2-1; TRBD1 matches 7 bases. This CDR3 spans 15 amino acids. V lost 6 bases to trimming and J lost 0 bases; unmatched junction nucleotides: 5. The CDR3 here is CASSPTGVSYNEQFF. The CDR3 coding sequence is TGTGCCAGCAGCCCAACAGGGGTCTCCTACAATGAGCAGTTCTTC.

This clonotype was counted only a few times. The chain joins TRBV20-1 to TRBJ2-7; no reliable D call. The V gene's germline CDR1 is DFQATT and CDR2 SNEGSKA (reference sequence). V lost 6 bases and J lost 0, with 15 bases in between. This CDR3 region has 14 residues. The CDR3, as DNA: TGCAGTGCACCGACTGAACTTAGCTCCTACGAGCAGTACTTC. Translated: CSAPTELSSYEQYF.

The chain links TRBV11-2 to TRBJ2-2; 9 bases line up with TRBD1. V trimming: 5 bases; J trimming: 7 bases; junction bases outside the gene matches: 5. The CDR3 spans 14 residues. Germline lookup yields CDR1 SGHAT and CDR2 FQNNGV. CDR3 bases: TGTGCCAGCAGCAGGACAGGGGACGGCGGGGAGCTGTTTTTT. The encoded protein is CASSRTGDGGELFF. Combining the CDR3 with reference TRBV11-2 and TRBJ2-2 gives the whole variable domain EAGVAQSPRYKIIEKRQSVAFWCNPISGHATLYWYQQILGQGPKLLIQFQNNGVVDDSQLPKDRFSAERLKGVDSTLKIQPAKLEDSAVYLCASSRTGDGGELFFGEGSRLTVL.

The chain joins TRBV10-2 to TRBJ2-2; TRBD2 aligns across 8 bases. The V and J ends lost 0 bases and 1 base, in that order; junction bases with no gene match: 10. Looked up from germline, CDR1 is WSHSY and CDR2 is SAAADI. The CDR3 contains 19 residues. CDR3 coding DNA: TGCGCCAGCAGTGAGTCGACAGCGTGGCTAGCGGGGAACACCGGGGAGCTGTTTTTT. It codes for CASSESTAWLAGNTGELFF.

This clonotype was seen a few times. V gene TRBV7-2 combines with J gene TRBJ2-3, with unresolved D. V shed 1 base and J shed 2 bases, with 4 bases lying between them. The CDR3 sequence is 13 residues long. Germline V gives CDR1 SGHTA, CDR2 FQGNSA. The CDR3 protein is CASSLVHTDTQYF. The CDR3 nucleotides are TGTGCCAGCAGCTTAGTTCACACAGATACGCAGTATTTT.

The genes are TRBV6-5 and TRBJ2-7; TRBD1 might be the D (6 bases). With 0 bases removed from V and 2 bases from J, the gap between germline ends came to 11 bases. The V gene's germline CDR1 is MNHEY and CDR2 SVGAGI. This CDR3 has 15 residues. CDR3 nucleotides: TGTGCCAGCAGTTACTCGACACAGGGTACCTACGAGCAGTACTTC. This codes for CASSYSTQGTYEQYF.

As DNA, the CDR3 is TGTGCCAGCAGCGACCACCGGGACAGAAAAGAGACCCAGTACTTC. It encodes CASSDHRDRKETQYF. The chain joins TRBV11-2 to TRBJ2-5; 7 bases fit TRBD1. Germline V CDR1 and CDR2: SGHAT, FQNNGV. The CDR3 is 15 residues long. J was trimmed by 3 bases and V by 5 bases; bases with no gene match: 9.

This clonotype was counted only a few times. This chain links TRBV10-3 with TRBJ1-5, with TRBD1 identical over 8 bases. In germline, CDR1 is ENHRY, CDR2 SYGVKD. This CDR3 region has 15 residues. V shed 6 bases and J 6 bases; nucleotides not matched to a gene: 10. The CDR3 loop is CAISETGERGQPQHF. CDR3 DNA sequence: TGTGCCATCAGCGAGACAGGGGAGAGAGGTCAGCCCCAGCATTTT.

Turning to this clonotype: This may stem from a read error, because a much larger clone lies one nucleotide away. The chain links TRBV3-1 to TRBJ2-3, with TRBD2 matching 13 bases. Trimming cost V 3 bases and J 0 bases; bases outside gene matches: 6. Per the germline V gene, CDR1 is LGHDT and CDR2 is YNNKEL (reference sequence). CDR3 length: 18 residues. The CDR3 reads CASSQGTSGIISTDTQYF. The CDR3 nucleotides read TGTGCCAGCAGCCAGGGGACTAGCGGGATTATTAGCACAGATACGCAGTATTTT.

This clonotype has just one count. The chain carries TRBV12-3 or TRBV12-4 and TRBJ2-5; TRBD2 matches 7 bases. The CDR3 is made up of 17 amino acids. V was pared by 3 bases and J by 2 bases, with 12 bases of the junction left unmatched. The CDR3 reads CASSFTGLADYQETQYF. The DNA of the CDR3 is TGTGCCAGCAGTTTCACGGGGCTAGCGGACTATCAAGAGACCCAGTACTTC.